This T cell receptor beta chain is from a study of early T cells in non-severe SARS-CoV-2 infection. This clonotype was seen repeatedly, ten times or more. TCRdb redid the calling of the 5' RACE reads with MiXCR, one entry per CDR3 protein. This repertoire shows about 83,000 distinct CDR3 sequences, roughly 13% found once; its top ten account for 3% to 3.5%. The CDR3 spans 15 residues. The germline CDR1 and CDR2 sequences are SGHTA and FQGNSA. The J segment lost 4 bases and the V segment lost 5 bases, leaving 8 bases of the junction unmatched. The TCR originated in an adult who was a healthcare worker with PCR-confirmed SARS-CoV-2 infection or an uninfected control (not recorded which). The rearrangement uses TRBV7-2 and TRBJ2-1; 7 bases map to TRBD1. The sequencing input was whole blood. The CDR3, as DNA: TGTGCCAGCAGCACGTTGGGACAGTTATACAATGAGCAGTTCTTC. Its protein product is CASSTLGQLYNEQFF.